The 5 T cell receptor beta chains below come from one sample, sequenced in a study of blood T cell repertoires in COVID-19. Assay used: immunoSEQ multiplex PCR; TCRdb lists only in-frame clones, some missing. The table lists roughly 100,000 clones, 89% of them singletons. The sequencing input was peripheral blood. The receptor source for this set is an elderly woman in a cohort sampled during active COVID-19.

This chain's CDR3 is CASSLGQGRGTYEQYF. For the CDR3, the DNA is TGTGCCAGCAGTCTAGGACAGGGCCGGGGGACCTACGAGCAGTACTTC. The chain recombines TRBV27 with TRBJ2-7; 8 positions agree with TRBD1. Germline CDR1 and CDR2: MNHEY and SMNVEV (reference sequence). J gave up 2 bases and V 5 bases, and 11 bases lay outside the gene matches. The CDR3 totals 16 residues.

The CDR3 sequence is CASSYPVSGTYEQYF. The DNA of the CDR3 is TGTGCCAGCAGTTACCCGGTCAGCGGCACCTACGAGCAGTACTTC. The chain uses TRBV28 and TRBJ2-7; tentative D call: TRBD2 (5 bases). Trimming took off 4 bases at V and 2 bases at J, with 15 bases between the two ends. Germline lookup yields CDR1 MDHEN and CDR2 SYDVKM. CDR3 length equals 15 residues. Looking up the rest from reference TRBV28 and TRBJ2-7 gives the full variable domain: DVKVTQSSRYLVKRTGEKVFLECVQDMDHENMFWYRQDPGLGLRLIYFSYDVKMKEKGDIPEGYSVSREKKERFSLILESASTNQTSMYLCASSYPVSGTYEQYFGPGTRLTVT.

In its sample, this clone was seen once. This rearrangement joins TRBV6-5 to TRBJ2-1; the match to TRBD2 covers 9 bases. The ends lost 6 bases at V and 2 bases at J; junction bases unmatched: 5. CDR1 is MNHEY and CDR2 is SVGAGI in the germline V gene. This CDR3 is built from 15 residues. The CDR3 bases are TGTGCCAGCAGGAGGAGCGGGGGGCCCTACAATGAGCAGTTCTTC. This translates into CASRRSGGPYNEQFF.

A word on this clone: One end of the junction is discordant with germline, which a read error may explain. V gene TRBV28 combines with J gene TRBJ1-3; tentative D call: TRBD1 (5 bases). Germline CDR1 and CDR2: MDHEN and SYDVKM. The CDR3 contains 14 residues. The CDR3 coding sequence is TGTGCCAGCGGTTTCGGGGGAAAAGGAAACACCATATATTTT. It yields the protein CASGFGGKGNTIYF.

The chain employs TRBV18 and TRBJ1-2, with 7 bases identical to TRBD1. V lost 3 bases and J lost 6; bases outside the gene matches: 7. The germline V gene encodes CDR1 KGHSH and CDR2 LQKENI. CDR3 length: 14 amino acids. In DNA form, the CDR3 reads TGTGCCAGCTCACCGACGACAGGGTACCATGGCTACACCTTC. This gives the protein CASSPTTGYHGYTF.